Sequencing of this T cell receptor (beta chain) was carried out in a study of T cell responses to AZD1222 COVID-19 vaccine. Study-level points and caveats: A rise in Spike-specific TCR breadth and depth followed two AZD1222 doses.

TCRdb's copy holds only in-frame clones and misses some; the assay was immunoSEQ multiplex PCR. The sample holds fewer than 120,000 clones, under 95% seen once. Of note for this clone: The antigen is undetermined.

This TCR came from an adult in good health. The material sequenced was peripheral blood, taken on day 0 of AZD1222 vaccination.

The CDR3 loop reads CASSLSGPNYEQYF. DNA for the CDR3: TGTGCCAGCAGCTTAAGCGGGCCAAACTACGAGCAGTACTTC. The chain joins TRBV13 to TRBJ2-7; D perhaps matches TRBD2 (6 bases). This CDR3 comprises 14 residues. V lost 2 bases and J 3 bases, leaving 11 bases between the germline ends. The V gene's germline CDR1 is PRHDT and CDR2 FYEKMQ (reference sequence).